Below, one T cell receptor (beta chain) is given with its context. As originally analysed: Amplification of reference gene primers was used by the study to estimate nucleated cell counts. Method: immunoSEQ multiplex PCR; TCRdb's copy keeps in-frame clones and lacks some. V and J calls and clone size are given by that table; D and trimming were obtained from the DNA. Here the sample spans 30,000 or so clones, 91% being singletons. This sample is drawn from a study of blood T cell repertoires in COVID-19. Study background: Sites across the United States, Italy and Spain contributed samples from acute and convalescent COVID-19.

Trimming removed 7 bases from V and 4 bases from J, with 15 bases in between. The CDR3 is 15 amino acids. The germline V gene encodes CDR1 SGHRS and CDR2 YFSETQ. The sequence was collected from a human donor in a cohort sampled during active COVID-19. This chain uses TRBV5-1 with TRBJ1-6; a weak D match, TRBD1 (5 bases). Material for sequencing was peripheral blood. The CDR3 DNA sequence: TGCGCCAGCTCCCCAACCGGGGGTTATAATTCACCCCTCCACTTT. The encoded protein is CASSPTGGYNSPLHF.